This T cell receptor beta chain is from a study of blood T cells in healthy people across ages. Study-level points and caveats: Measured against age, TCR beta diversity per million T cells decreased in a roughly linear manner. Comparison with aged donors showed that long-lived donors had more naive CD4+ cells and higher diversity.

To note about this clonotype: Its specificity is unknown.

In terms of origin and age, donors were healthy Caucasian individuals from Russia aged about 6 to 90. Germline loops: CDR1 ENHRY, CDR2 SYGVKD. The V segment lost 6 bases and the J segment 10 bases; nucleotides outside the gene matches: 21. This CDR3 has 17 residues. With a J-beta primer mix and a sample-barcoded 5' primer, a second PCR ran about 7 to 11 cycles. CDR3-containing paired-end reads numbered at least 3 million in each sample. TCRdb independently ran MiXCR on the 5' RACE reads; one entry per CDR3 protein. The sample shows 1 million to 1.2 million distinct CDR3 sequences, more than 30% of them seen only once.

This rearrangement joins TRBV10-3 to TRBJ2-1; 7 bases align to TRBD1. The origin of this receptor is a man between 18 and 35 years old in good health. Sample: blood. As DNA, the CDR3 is TGTGCCATCAGCAAATTTCAAGGGGGCAGAACGTGGTACGAGCAGTTCTTC. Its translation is CAISKFQGGRTWYEQFF.